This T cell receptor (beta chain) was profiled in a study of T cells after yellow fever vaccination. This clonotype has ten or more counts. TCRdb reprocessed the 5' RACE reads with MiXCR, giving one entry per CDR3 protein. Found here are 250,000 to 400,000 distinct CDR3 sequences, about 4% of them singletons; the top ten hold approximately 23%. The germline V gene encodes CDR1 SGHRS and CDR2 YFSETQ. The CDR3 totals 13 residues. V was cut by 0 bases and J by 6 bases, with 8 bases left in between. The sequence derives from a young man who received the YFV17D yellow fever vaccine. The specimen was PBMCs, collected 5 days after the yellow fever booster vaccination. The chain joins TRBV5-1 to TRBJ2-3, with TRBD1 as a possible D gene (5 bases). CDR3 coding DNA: TGCGCCAGCAGCTTGGCAGGGTTGGATACGCAGTATTTT. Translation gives CASSLAGLDTQYF.